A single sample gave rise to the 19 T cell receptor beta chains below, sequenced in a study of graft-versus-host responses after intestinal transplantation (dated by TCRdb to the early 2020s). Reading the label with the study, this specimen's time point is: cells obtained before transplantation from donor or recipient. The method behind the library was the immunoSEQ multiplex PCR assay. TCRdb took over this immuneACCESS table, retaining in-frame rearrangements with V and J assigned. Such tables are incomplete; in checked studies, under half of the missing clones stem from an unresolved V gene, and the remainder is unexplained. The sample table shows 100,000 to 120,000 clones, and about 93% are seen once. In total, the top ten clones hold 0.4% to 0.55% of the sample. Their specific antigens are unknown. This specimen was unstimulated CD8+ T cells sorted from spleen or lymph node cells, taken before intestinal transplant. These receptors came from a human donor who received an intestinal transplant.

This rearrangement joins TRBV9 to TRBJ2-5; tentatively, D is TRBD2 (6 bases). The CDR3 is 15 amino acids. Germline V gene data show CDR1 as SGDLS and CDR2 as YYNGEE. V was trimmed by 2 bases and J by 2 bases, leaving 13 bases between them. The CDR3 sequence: CASSVGGIGQETQYF. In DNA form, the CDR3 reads TGTGCCAGCAGCGTCGGGGGAATAGGTCAAGAGACCCAGTACTTC.

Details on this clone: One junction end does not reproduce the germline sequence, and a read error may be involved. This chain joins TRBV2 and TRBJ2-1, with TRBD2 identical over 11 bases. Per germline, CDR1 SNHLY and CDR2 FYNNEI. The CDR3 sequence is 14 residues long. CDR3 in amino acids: CALRRLAGGNGQFF. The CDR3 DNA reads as TGTGCCTTAAGAAGGCTAGCGGGAGGCAATGGGCAGTTCTTC. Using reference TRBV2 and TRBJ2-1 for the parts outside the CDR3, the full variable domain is EPEVTQTPSHQVTQMGQEVILRCVPISNHLYFYWYRQILGQKVEFLVSFYNNEISEKSEIFDDQFSVERPDGSNFTLKIRSTKLEDSAMYFCALRRLAGGNGQFFGPGTRLTVL.

The chain's CDR3 is CASSATLDGLYGYTF. The CDR3 region has the DNA TGTGCCAGCAGTGCAACTCTGGACGGCCTTTATGGCTACACCTTC. The chain uses TRBV27 and TRBJ1-2, with D unresolved. Germline values: CDR1 MNHEY, CDR2 SMNVEV (reference sequence). CDR3 length: 15 amino acids. Trimming pared 5 bases from V and 5 bases from J, leaving 18 bases between.

CDR3 coding DNA: TGTGCCAGCATCTACCAAAGCGGGGGTGAGCAGTACTTC. Its protein product is CASIYQSGGEQYF. V usage is TRBV2 and J usage is TRBJ2-7, with 8 bases fitting TRBD2. CDR3 length equals 13 residues. V gave up 7 bases and J gave up 7 bases; unmatched junction bases: 9. Germline CDR1 is SNHLY and CDR2 is FYNNEI. The complete variable domain, with remaining parts taken from reference TRBV2 and TRBJ2-7, reads EPEVTQTPSHQVTQMGQEVILRCVPISNHLYFYWYRQILGQKVEFLVSFYNNEISEKSEIFDDQFSVERPDGSNFTLKIRSTKLEDSAMYFCASIYQSGGEQYFGPGTRLTVT.

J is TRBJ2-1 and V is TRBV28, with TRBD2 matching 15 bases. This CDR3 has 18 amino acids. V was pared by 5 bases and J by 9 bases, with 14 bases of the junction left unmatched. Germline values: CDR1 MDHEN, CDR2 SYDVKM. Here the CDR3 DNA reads TGTGCCAGCAGTGCCCGCGCGGGACTAGCGGGAGGTAGAAGTGAGCAGTTCTTC. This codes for CASSARAGLAGGRSEQFF.

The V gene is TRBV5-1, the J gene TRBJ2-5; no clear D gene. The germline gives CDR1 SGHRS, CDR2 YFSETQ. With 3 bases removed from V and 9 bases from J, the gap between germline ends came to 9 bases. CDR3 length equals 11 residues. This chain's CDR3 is CASSSVQAQYF. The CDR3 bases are TGCGCCAGCAGCTCGGTACAAGCCCAGTACTTC.

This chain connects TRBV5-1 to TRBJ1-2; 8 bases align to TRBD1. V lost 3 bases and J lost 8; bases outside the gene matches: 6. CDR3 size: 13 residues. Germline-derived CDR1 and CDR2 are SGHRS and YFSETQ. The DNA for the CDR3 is TGCGCCAGCAGCTGGGGGGACAGGCAGGGCTACACCTTC. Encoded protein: CASSWGDRQGYTF.

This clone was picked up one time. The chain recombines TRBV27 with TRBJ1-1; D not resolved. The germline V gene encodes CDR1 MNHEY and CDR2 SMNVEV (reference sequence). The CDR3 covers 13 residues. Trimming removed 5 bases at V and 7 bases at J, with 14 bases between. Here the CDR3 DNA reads TGTGCCAGCAGTCCAACCGCGGTCCGTGAAGCTTTCTTT. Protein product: CASSPTAVREAFF.

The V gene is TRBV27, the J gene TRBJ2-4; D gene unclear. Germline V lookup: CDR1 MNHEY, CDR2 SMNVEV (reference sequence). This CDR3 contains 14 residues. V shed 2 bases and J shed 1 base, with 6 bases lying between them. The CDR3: CASSLGDAKNIQYF. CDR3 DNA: TGTGCCAGCAGTTTAGGAGATGCCAAAAACATTCAGTACTTC.

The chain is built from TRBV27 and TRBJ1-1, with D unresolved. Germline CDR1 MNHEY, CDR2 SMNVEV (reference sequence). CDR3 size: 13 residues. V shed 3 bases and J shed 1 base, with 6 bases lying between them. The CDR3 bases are TGTGCCAGCAGTTTCACAACGAACACTGAAGCTTTCTTT. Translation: CASSFTTNTEAFF.

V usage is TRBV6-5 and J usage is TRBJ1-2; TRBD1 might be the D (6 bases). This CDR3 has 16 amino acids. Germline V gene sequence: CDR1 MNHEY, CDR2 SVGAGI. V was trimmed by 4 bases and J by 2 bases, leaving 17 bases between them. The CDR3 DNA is TGTGCCAGCAGTTCCCAACTGACTCAGGGGAACTATGGCTACACCTTC. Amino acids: CASSSQLTQGNYGYTF.

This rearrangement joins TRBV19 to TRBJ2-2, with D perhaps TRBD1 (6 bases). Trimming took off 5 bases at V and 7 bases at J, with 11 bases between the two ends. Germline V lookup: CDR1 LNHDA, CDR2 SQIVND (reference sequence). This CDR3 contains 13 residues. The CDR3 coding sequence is TGTGCCAGTAGTTTACAGGGAAACGGGGAGCTGTTTTTT. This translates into CASSLQGNGELFF.

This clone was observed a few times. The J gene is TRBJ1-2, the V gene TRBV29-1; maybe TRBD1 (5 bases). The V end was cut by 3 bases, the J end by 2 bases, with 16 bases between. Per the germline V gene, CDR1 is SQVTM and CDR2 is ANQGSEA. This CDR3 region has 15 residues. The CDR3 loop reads CSVDREAGRNYGYTF. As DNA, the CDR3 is TGCAGCGTTGACAGAGAGGCGGGACGGAACTATGGCTACACCTTC.

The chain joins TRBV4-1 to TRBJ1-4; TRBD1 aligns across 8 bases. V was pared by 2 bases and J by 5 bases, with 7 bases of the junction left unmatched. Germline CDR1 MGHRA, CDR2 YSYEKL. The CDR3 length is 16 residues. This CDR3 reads CASSQPTGTGNEKLFF. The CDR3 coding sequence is TGCGCCAGCAGCCAACCTACCGGGACAGGAAATGAAAAACTGTTTTTT.

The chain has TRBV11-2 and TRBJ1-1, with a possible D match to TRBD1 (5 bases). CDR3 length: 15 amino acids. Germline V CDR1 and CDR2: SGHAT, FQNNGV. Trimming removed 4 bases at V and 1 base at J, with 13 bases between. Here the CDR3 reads CASSSPSGGNTEAFF. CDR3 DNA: TGTGCCAGCAGCTCCCCGTCGGGGGGGAACACTGAAGCTTTCTTT.

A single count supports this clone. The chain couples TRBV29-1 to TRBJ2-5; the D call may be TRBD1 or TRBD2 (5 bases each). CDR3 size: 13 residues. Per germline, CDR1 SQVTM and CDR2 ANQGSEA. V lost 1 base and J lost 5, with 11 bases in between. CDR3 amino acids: CSVEGRGRETQYF. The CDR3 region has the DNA TGCAGCGTTGAAGGAAGGGGACGGGAGACCCAGTACTTC.

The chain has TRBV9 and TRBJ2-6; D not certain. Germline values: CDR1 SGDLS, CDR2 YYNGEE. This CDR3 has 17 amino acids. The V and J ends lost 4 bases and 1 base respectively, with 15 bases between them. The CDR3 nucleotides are TGTGCCAGCAGCCCAGGACCTGAAGGGTCTGGGGCCAACGTCCTGACTTTC. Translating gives CASSPGPEGSGANVLTF.

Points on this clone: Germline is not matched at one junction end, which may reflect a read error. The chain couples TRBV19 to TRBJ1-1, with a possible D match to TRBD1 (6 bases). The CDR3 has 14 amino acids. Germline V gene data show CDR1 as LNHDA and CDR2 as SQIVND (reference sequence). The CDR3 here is CASSPYRGNPEAFF. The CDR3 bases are TGTGCCAGTAGTCCCTATAGGGGGAACCCTGAAGCTTTCTTT.

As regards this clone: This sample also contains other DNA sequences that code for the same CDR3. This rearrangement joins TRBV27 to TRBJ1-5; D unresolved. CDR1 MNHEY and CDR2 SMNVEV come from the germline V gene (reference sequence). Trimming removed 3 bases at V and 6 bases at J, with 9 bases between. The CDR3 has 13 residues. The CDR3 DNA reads TGTGCCAGCAGTTTGGGCCGGGGTCAGCCCCAGCATTTT. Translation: CASSLGRGQPQHF.